The T cell receptor beta chain described here comes from a study of T cells in Graves' hyperthyroidism and ophthalmopathy. Amplified TCR beta CDR3 regions came from RNA transcripts. Initially, a first-round RT-PCR of the TCR CDR3 employed the HTBI primer set. TCRdb called the multiplex PCR reads again in MiXCR, with one record for every CDR3 protein. The sample has a few hundred thousand distinct CDR3 sequences, more than 45% seen once; the top ten hold about 7.8%. This clonotype has a handful of counts. Its antigen is not known. Germline V gene data show CDR1 as SGHVS and CDR2 as FQNEAQ. The CDR3 spans 14 residues. V lost 5 bases, J lost 9 bases, and 9 bases stayed unmatched. Overall study findings and caveats: Within blood appeared most thyroid clonotypes that had expanded above 0.001.

The source material was peripheral blood or thyroid tissue (not recorded which). The chain has TRBV7-8 and TRBJ2-2; 7 bases line up with TRBD2. This clonotype originated in a woman under 30 with Graves' hyperthyroidism. CDR3: CASSLLGGVRELFF. In DNA, the CDR3 is TGTGCCAGCAGCCTCCTGGGGGGGGTCCGGGAGCTGTTTTTT.